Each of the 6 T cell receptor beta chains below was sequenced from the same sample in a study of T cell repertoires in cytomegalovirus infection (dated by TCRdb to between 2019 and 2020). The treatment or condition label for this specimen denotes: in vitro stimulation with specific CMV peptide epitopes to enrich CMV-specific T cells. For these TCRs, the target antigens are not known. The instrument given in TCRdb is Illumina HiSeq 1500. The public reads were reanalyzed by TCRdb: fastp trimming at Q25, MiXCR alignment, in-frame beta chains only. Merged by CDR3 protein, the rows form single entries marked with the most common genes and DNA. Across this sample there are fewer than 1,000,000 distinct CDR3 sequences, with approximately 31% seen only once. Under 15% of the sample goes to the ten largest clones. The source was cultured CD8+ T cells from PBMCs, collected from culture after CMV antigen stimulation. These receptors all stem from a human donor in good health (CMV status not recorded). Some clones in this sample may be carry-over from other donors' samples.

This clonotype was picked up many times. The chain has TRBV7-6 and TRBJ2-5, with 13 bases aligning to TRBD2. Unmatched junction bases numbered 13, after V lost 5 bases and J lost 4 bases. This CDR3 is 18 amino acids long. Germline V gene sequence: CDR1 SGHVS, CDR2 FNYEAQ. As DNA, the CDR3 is TGTGCCAGCAGCGGCACTAGCGGGGGGGCCCAATGGTCAGAGACCCAGTACTTC. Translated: CASSGTSGGAQWSETQYF.

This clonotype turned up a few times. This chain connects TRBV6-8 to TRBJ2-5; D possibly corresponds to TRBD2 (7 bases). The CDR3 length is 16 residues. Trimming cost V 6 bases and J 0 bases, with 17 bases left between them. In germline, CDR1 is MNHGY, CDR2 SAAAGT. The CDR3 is CASRYREGGYQETQYF. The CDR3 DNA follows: TGTGCCAGCAGATACAGGGAGGGAGGTTACCAAGAGACCCAGTACTTC.

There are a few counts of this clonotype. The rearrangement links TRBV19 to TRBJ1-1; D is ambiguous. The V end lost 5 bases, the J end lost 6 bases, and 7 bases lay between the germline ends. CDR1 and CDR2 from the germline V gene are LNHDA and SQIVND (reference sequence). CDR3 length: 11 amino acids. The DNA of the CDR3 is TGTGCCAGTAGTCACGGCCCTGAAGCTTTCTTT. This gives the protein CASSHGPEAFF.

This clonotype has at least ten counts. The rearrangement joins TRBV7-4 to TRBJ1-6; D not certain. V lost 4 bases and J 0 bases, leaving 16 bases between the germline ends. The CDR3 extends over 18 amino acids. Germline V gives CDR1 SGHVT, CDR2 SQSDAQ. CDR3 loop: CASSSGGPSSSYNSPLHF. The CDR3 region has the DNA TGTGCCAGCAGCTCCGGAGGCCCGTCGAGCTCCTATAATTCACCCCTCCACTTT.

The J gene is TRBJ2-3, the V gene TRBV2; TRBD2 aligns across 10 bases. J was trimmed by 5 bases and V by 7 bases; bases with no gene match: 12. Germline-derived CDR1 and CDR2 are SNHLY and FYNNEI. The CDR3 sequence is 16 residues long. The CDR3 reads CASKVAGGPQGDTQYF. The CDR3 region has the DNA TGTGCCAGCAAGGTAGCGGGGGGACCCCAGGGAGATACGCAGTATTTT. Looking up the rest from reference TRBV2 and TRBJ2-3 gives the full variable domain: EPEVTQTPSHQVTQMGQEVILRCVPISNHLYFYWYRQILGQKVEFLVSFYNNEISEKSEIFDDQFSVERPDGSNFTLKIRSTKLEDSAMYFCASKVAGGPQGDTQYFGPGTRLTVL.

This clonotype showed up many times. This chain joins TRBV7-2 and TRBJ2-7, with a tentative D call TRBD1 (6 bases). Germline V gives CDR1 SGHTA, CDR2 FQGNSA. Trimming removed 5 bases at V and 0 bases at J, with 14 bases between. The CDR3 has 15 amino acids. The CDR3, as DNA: TGTGCCAGCAGCCAGCCAACAGGGAGCTCCTACGAGCAGTACGTC. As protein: CASSQPTGSSYEQYV.